This TCR beta chain was found in a study of T cells after yellow fever vaccination (dated by TCRdb to the late 2010s). Concerning the study at large: The SMART-Seq v4 Ultra Low Input RNA kit was used to prepare libraries from fractions with low cell numbers. Blood was collected at multiple timepoints before and after primary and secondary immunization, and bulk PBMC replicates and cell subsets were isolated. Bulk TCR alpha and beta repertoires were sequenced longitudinally to track T-cell clones before and after primary and booster YFV17D yellow fever vaccination. The cohort comprised two healthy male donors, one aged 18 to 30 and one aged 30 to 40 years.

Overall study results and their limits: The study included only two donors, which limits how far the findings can be generalized. Computational filtering was needed because FACS-sorted repertoires could contain abundant contaminating clonotypes from the bulk population. Compared with the primary T-cell response, the secondary T-cell response was faster but weaker, reaching its peak on day 5 rather than on day 15. Most clones expanded after primary vaccination (about 95% of CD4 and approximately 86% of CD8) were re-detected after the booster, suggesting that broad memory maintenance occurred. A small share of clonotypes occurred in both CD4 and CD8 compartments, likely arising from convergent recombination.

TCR cDNA was made using 5'RACE template switching, a step that added a universal primer site and unique molecular identifiers. Priming for cDNA synthesis came from both the TCR alpha and TCR beta constant segments. Two PCR steps were used to amplify libraries, with sample barcodes and sequencing adapters being added in the second step. Sequencing of libraries was done on Illumina HiSeq 2500 (2x100 bp) or NovaSeq (2x150 bp). The original pipeline was this. Demultiplexing of reads and collapsing into UMI consensus sequences were performed with MIGEC, and V(D)J alignment was carried out with MiXCR. Vaccine-responding clonotypes were identified with edgeR using replicate PBMC samples, with FDR below 0.01 and a log2 fold change above 5 up to day 15 being required. Each bulk clonotype was labeled CD4 or CD8 based on which sequenced repertoire, CD4 or CD8, contained the clonotype at higher abundance. The public sequencing data were trimmed at Q25 with fastp and processed into clonotypes with MiXCR by TCRdb, which kept only in-frame beta chains. Entries that share a CDR3 protein sequence are merged under the most common genes and DNA. The V and J calls follow TCRdb's processing rather than the paper's. For this sample the table gives 500,000 to 700,000 distinct CDR3 sequences, of which less than 20% were detected only once. The ten largest clones take up 13% to 15% of the sample.

Comments on this clonotype: The specificity of this receptor is unknown. No clone much larger than this one lies a single base away; base qualities are absent.

V trim: 4 bases; J trim: 6 bases; unmatched bases: 12. Inclusive of the bounding cysteine and phenylalanine, the CDR3 is 15 residues long. The sequence is cut down to CDR3 DNA, 45 bases in frame from base 1. According to the study, the label for this sample's treatment or condition signals: live attenuated yellow fever vaccine strain. At every blood-draw timepoint, two biological replicates of bulk PBMCs were collected. A standard Ficoll-Paque protocol was used to isolate PBMCs from peripheral blood. TriZol was used to extract RNA from bulk PBMCs, from CD4 and CD8 fractions, and from dextramer-positive and dextramer-negative fractions.

The chain is made from TRBV12-3 or TRBV12-4 and TRBJ2-7; 7 central nucleotides agree with TRBD2. Specimen: PBMCs, collected 15 days after the yellow fever booster vaccination. This receptor was identified in a young man who received the YFV17D yellow fever vaccine. CDR3 protein: CASSSRLAGVLEQYF. The sequenced DNA: TGTGCCAGCAGTTCCCGGTTGGCGGGAGTACTCGAGCAGTACTTC.